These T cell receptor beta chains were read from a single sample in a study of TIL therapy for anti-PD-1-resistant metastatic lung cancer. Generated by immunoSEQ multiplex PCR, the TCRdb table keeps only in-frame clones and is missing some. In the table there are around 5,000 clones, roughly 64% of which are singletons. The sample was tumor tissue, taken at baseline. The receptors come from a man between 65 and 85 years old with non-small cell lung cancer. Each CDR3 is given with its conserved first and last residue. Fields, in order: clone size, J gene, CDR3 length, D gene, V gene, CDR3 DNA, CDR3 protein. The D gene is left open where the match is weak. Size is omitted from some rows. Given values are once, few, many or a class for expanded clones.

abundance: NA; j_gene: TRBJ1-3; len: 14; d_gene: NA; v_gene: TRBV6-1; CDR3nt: TGTGCCAGCAGACAGGGCTTCGGTGGAAACACCATATATTTT; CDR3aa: CASRQGFGGNTIYF
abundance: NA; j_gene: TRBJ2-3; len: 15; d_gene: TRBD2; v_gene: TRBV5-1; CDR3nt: TGCGCCAGCAGCTTGGATGGGACTAGCGGAAATACGCAGTATTTT; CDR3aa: CASSLDGTSGNTQYF
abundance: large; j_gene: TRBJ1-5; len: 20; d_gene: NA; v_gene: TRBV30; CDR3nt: TGTGCCTGGAGTCCTAGAGGGACGCCAACTCGAGGGTATAGCAATCAGCCCCAGCATTTT; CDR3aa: CAWSPRGTPTRGYSNQPQHF
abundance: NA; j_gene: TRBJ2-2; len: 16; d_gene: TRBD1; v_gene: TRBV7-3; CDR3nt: TGTGCCAGCAGCTTAGTAGGGACAGGGGTGACCGGGGAGCTGTTTTTT; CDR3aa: CASSLVGTGVTGELFF
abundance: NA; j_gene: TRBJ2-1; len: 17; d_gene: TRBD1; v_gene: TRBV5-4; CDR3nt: TGTGCCAGCAGCAGGGGGACAGGGGGCGGTAACTACAATGAGCAGTTCTTC; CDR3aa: CASSRGTGGGNYNEQFF
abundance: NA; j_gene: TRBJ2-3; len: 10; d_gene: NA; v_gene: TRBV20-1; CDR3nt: TGCAGTGCTTTGTTCGATACGCAGTATTTT; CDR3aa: CSALFDTQYF
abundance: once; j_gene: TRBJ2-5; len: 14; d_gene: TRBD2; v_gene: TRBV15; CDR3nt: TGTGCCACCAGCAGAGTCGGTAGCGGGAGGGCCGTGTACTTC; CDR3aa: CATSRVGSGRAVYF
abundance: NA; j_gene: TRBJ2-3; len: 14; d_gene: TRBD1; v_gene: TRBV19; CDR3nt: TGTGCCAGTCGGGACAGGGGTAGCACAGATACGCAGTATTTT; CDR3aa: CASRDRGSTDTQYF
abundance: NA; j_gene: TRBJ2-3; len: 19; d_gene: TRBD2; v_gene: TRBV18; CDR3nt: TGTGCCAGCTCACCACCGAGGGTAGCGGGAGTGACTAATACAGATACGCAGTATTTT; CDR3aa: CASSPPRVAGVTNTDTQYF
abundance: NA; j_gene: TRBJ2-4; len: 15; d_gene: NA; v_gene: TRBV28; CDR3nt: TGTGCCAGCAGTTTAGTGGGGAGTCGTGCAAACATTCAGTACTTC; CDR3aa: CASSLVGSRANIQYF
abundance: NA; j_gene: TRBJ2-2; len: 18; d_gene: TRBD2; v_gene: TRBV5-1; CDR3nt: TGCGCCAGCAGTCAAACTCCGGGACTAGCGGGAGCTCACGGGGAGCTGTTTTTT; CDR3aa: CASSQTPGLAGAHGELFF
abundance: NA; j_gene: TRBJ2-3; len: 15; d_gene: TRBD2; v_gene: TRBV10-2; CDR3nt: TGCGCCAGCAGGTCCACTAGCGGGAGACCAGATACGCAGTATTTT; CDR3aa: CASRSTSGRPDTQYF
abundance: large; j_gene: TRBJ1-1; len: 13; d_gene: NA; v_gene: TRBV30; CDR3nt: TGTGCCTGGAGTGTACTTCCTGGGTCTGAAGCTTTCTTT; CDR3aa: CAWSVLPGSEAFF
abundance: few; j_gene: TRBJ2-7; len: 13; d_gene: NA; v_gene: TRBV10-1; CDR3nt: TGCGCCAGCAGTGAGGCTGGGCGGGACGAGCAGTACTTC; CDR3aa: CASSEAGRDEQYF